What follows is one T cell receptor (beta chain) and its context. Its specificity is unknown. CDR3 length: 14 residues. Germline V gene data show CDR1 as ENHRY and CDR2 as SYGVKD. The V and J ends lost 1 base and 2 bases, in that order; junction bases with no gene match: 1. Sequencing was performed with immunoSEQ multiplex PCR; in TCRdb, only in-frame clones are kept and a portion is missing. The sample has roughly 86,000 clones; 75% to 90% are singletons. The record originates from a study of OX40 agonist ivuxolimab in advanced cancers. Regarding the study as a whole: Some nonresponders likewise displayed low normalized T-cell clonal expansion. Doses of 0.1 to 3.0 mg/kg were accompanied by clonal expansion of CD4+ and CD8+ blood T cells by week 6. Expanded clones were, on average, more numerous among CD8+ T cells than CD4+.

The TCR comes from an adult with an advanced solid tumor such as melanoma, head and neck, liver or kidney cancer. J is TRBJ2-5 and V is TRBV10-3, with 7 bases fitting TRBD2. This sample comprised CD4+ or CD8+ T cells sorted from blood, obtained in a trial of the OX40 agonist ivuxolimab. The CDR3 DNA sequence: TGTGCCATCAGTGAGTTGGGGGGGCAAGAGACCCAGTACTTC. Translating it yields CAISELGGQETQYF.